These 16 T cell receptor beta chains share one sample of origin, sequenced in a study of regulatory T cells in long-lasting Graves disease. Assembly of TCR beta libraries relied on iRepertoire HTBI primers together with Arm-PCR of CDR3 regions. TCRdb re-derived calls from the multiplex PCR reads in MiXCR, one entry per CDR3 protein. The sample includes approximately 400,000 distinct CDR3 sequences, roughly a sixth seen only once; the top ten take 20% to 25%. Indicated time point: newly diagnosed GD, antithyroid drugs for less than 3 months. The TCR library was made from RNA extracted from PBMCs. Sequenced here: peripheral blood mononuclear cells (PBMCs), sampled at new diagnosis, from a patient treated with antithyroid drugs. These receptors were taken from a female donor with Graves disease.

Ten or more counts support this clonotype. The rearrangement joins TRBV5-1 to TRBJ2-1; TRBD1 aligns across 8 bases. Trimming at V came to 7 bases and at J to 5 bases, leaving 11 bases not matched to a gene. CDR1 is SGHRS and CDR2 is YFSETQ in the germline V gene. The CDR3 spans 15 residues. Here the CDR3 DNA reads TGCGCCAGCGGGAAGACGGACAGGGAAAACAATGAGCAGTTCTTC. Translating gives CASGKTDRENNEQFF.

This clonotype has a count of ten or more. This chain links TRBV6-5 with TRBJ1-1, with a possible D match to TRBD1 (5 bases). The germline CDR1 and CDR2 sequences are MNHEY and SVGAGI. The CDR3 runs 18 residues. Trimming removed 0 bases at V and 3 bases at J, with 20 bases between. In nucleotides, the CDR3 is TGTGCCAGCAGTTACTCGGCGCGGATACGGGGAGGGGACACTGAAGCTTTCTTT. Protein product: CASSYSARIRGGDTEAFF.

This clonotype was seen at least ten times. V and J are TRBV7-3 and TRBJ2-1, with D perhaps matching TRBD1 or TRBD2 (6 bases each). CDR1 SGHTA and CDR2 FQGTGA come from the germline V gene. This CDR3 is 16 amino acids long. V was cut by 1 base and J by 1 base, with 11 bases left in between. This CDR3 reads CASSLIGGHSYNEQFF. In DNA form, the CDR3 reads TGTGCCAGCAGCTTAATCGGGGGCCATTCCTACAATGAGCAGTTCTTC.

This clonotype was detected many times. The J gene is TRBJ2-7, the V gene TRBV20-1, with D possibly being TRBD1 (6 bases). There are 15 residues in the CDR3. Per the germline V gene, CDR1 is DFQATT and CDR2 is SNEGSKA (reference sequence). V lost 3 bases and J lost 0, with 15 bases in between. CDR3 residues: CSASSPGESSYEQYF. The CDR3 DNA reads as TGCAGTGCTAGTTCGCCAGGGGAAAGCTCCTACGAGCAGTACTTC.

This clonotype was recorded a few times. The chain uses TRBV11-1 and TRBJ2-7; either TRBD1 or TRBD2 may supply D (6 bases each). The germline gives CDR1 SGHAT, CDR2 FQDESV (reference sequence). There are 17 residues in the CDR3. V was trimmed by 5 bases and J by 3 bases, leaving 23 bases between them. The CDR3 DNA reads TGTGCCAGCAGCCGGACCTCGGGGGCGCAGGTTGGCTACGAGCAGTACTTC. It is translated as CASSRTSGAQVGYEQYF.

The chain uses TRBV6-1 and TRBJ2-6; 9 nucleotides align to TRBD2. This CDR3 is built from 18 residues. Trimming cost V 6 bases and J 0 bases; bases outside gene matches: 9. From germline, CDR1 is MNHNS and CDR2 SASEGT. In DNA form, the CDR3 reads TGTGCCAGCAGCCAGACTAGCGGTTCCCGCTCTGGGGCCAACGTCCTGACTTTC. Translating gives CASSQTSGSRSGANVLTF.

This chain links TRBV24-1 with TRBJ2-7; TRBD2 might be the D (5 bases). With 5 bases removed from V and 5 bases from J, the gap between germline ends came to 15 bases. This CDR3 region has 14 residues. CDR1 and CDR2 (germline): KGHDR, SFDVKD. The CDR3 DNA follows: TGTGCCACCAGTGGGTCCGGGGATACAAACGAGCAGTACTTC. This sequence encodes CATSGSGDTNEQYF.

The V call is TRBV19, the J call TRBJ1-6; 7 bases line up with TRBD1. V trimming: 5 bases; J trimming: 7 bases; junction bases outside the gene matches: 8. In germline, CDR1 is LNHDA, CDR2 SQIVND (reference sequence). The CDR3 extends over 15 amino acids. CDR3 sequence: CASSPMGQSNSPLHF. The CDR3, as DNA: TGTGCCAGTAGTCCTATGGGACAGTCGAATTCACCCCTCCACTTT.

This clonotype was picked up many times. The chain links TRBV27 to TRBJ1-1; 10 bases are shared with TRBD1. The CDR3 runs to 15 residues. V lost 6 bases, J lost 0 bases, and 4 bases stayed unmatched. Germline V gives CDR1 MNHEY, CDR2 SMNVEV (reference sequence). CDR3 bases: TGTGCCAGCAGACCGGGACAGGGGTTGAACACTGAAGCTTTCTTT. Translated, it gives CASRPGQGLNTEAFF.

In this sample, this clonotype turned up many times. The CDR3 here is CASSSGAGRDEQFF. DNA for the CDR3: TGTGCCAGCAGCTCGGGAGCCGGCCGTGATGAGCAGTTCTTC. The gene calls are TRBV5-4 and TRBJ2-1; D possibly corresponds to TRBD2 (6 bases). The CDR3 covers 14 residues. Per germline, CDR1 SGHNT and CDR2 YYREEE (reference sequence). V dropped 3 bases and J dropped 8 bases, with 15 bases sitting between them.

The CDR3 region is CASSQVVRKGDRGPTYGYTF. In DNA form, the CDR3 reads TGCGCCAGCAGCCAAGTTGTGAGGAAAGGGGACAGGGGCCCAACTTATGGCTACACCTTC. V is TRBV4-1 and J is TRBJ1-2, with 10 positions matching TRBD1. In germline, CDR1 is MGHRA, CDR2 YSYEKL. V lost 1 base, J lost 5 bases, and 19 bases stayed unmatched. CDR3 size: 20 residues.

Comments on this clonotype: A much larger clone lies a single base off, so this may be a read error. The chain has TRBV7-6 and TRBJ1-2; a weak D match, TRBD1 (5 bases). This CDR3 contains 13 residues. V shed 1 base and J shed 8 bases, with 11 bases lying between them. Germline V gene data show CDR1 as SGHVS and CDR2 as FNYEAQ. CDR3: CASSLGPGGGYTF. The CDR3 DNA is TGTGCCAGCAGCTTAGGGCCCGGGGGGGGCTACACCTTC.

This clonotype was recorded a few times. The CDR3 DNA reads as TGCGCCAGCAGCCAGACCCCGGGGACAGGGGTAAGAGGCTACACCTTC. Its translation: CASSQTPGTGVRGYTF. V gene TRBV4-1 combines with J gene TRBJ1-2, with 10 nucleotides matching TRBD1. Germline CDR1 is MGHRA and CDR2 is YSYEKL. J lost 8 bases, V lost 3 bases, and 12 bases had no gene match. This CDR3 comprises 16 residues.

There are many counts of this clonotype. This chain connects TRBV12-3 or TRBV12-4 to TRBJ2-3; 16 bases match TRBD2. With V trimmed by 3 bases and J by 0 bases, 3 bases remained unmatched. The CDR3 runs to 18 residues. CDR3 coding DNA: TGTGCCAGCAGTTTTGGGACTAGCGGGAGGGATAGCACAGATACGCAGTATTTT. Translated, it gives CASSFGTSGRDSTDTQYF.

This clonotype was seen repeatedly, ten times or more. The chain has TRBV29-1 and TRBJ2-1, with TRBD1 as a possible D gene (6 bases). Trimming left V 2 bases short and J 2 bases short, with 13 bases between. The CDR3 totals 15 residues. Germline V CDR1 and CDR2: SQVTM, ANQGSEA. The CDR3: CSVEFPGQPYNEQFF. The CDR3 DNA reads as TGCAGCGTTGAATTTCCAGGACAGCCCTACAATGAGCAGTTCTTC.

This clonotype was observed at least ten times. V and J are TRBV7-9 and TRBJ1-1; no reliable D call. Germline V gene sequence: CDR1 SEHNR, CDR2 FQNEAQ (reference sequence). CDR3 size: 14 residues. The V end was cut by 5 bases, the J end by 5 bases, with 15 bases between. The CDR3 DNA sequence: TGTGCCAGCAGCCCCCTCATTTTTGGGACTGAAGCTTTCTTT. Amino acid sequence: CASSPLIFGTEAFF.